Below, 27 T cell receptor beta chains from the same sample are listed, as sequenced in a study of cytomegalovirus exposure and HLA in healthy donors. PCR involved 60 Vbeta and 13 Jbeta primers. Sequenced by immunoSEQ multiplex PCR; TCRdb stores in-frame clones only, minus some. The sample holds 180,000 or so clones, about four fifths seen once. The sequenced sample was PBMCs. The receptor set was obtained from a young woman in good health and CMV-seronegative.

CDR3 amino acids: CASSLSTGGSYEQYF. CDR3 nucleotides: TGTGCCAGCAGTTTATCGACAGGGGGCTCCTACGAGCAGTACTTC. V is TRBV27 and J is TRBJ2-7; 9 nucleotides align to TRBD1. CDR3 length: 15 residues. The germline V gene has CDR1 MNHEY and CDR2 SMNVEV (reference sequence). V lost 0 bases to trimming and J lost 0 bases; unmatched junction nucleotides: 0.

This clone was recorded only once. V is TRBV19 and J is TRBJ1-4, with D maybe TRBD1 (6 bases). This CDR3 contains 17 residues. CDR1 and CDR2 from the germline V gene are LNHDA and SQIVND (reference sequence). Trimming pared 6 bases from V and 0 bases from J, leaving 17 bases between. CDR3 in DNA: TGTGCCAGTAGCCCAACCCTGGACAGCGCAACTAATGAAAAACTGTTTTTT. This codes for CASSPTLDSATNEKLFF.

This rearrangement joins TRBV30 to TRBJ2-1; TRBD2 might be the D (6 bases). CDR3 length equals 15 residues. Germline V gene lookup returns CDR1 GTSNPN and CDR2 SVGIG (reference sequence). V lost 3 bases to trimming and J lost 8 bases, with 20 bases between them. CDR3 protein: CAWSSVLAVEDEQFF. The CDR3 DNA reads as TGTGCCTGGAGCTCGGTTTTAGCGGTGGAGGATGAGCAGTTCTTC.

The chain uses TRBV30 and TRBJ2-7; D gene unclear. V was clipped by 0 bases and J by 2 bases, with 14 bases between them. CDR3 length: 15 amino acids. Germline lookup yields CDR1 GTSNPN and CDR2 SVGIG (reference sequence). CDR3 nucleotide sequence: TGTGCCTGGAGTGTTTCCCACACCGTCACCTACGAGCAGTACTTC. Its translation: CAWSVSHTVTYEQYF.

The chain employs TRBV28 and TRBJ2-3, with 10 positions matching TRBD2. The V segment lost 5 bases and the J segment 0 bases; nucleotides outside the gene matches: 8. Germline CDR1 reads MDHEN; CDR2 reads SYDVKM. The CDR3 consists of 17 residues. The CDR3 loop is CASSLTSGIGSTDTQYF. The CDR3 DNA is TGTGCCAGCAGTCTCACTAGCGGGATCGGGAGCACAGATACGCAGTATTTT.

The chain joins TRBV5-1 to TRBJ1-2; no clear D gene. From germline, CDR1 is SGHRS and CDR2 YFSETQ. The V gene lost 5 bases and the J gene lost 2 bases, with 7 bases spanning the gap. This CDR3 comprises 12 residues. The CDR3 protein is CASSEENYGYTF. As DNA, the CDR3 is TGCGCCAGCAGTGAGGAAAACTATGGCTACACCTTC. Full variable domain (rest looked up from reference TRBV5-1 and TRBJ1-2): KAGVTQTPRYLIKTRGQQVTLSCSPISGHRSVSWYQQTPGQGLQFLFEYFSETQRNKGNFPGRFSGRQFSNSRSEMNVSTLELGDSALYLCASSEENYGYTFGSGTRLTVV.

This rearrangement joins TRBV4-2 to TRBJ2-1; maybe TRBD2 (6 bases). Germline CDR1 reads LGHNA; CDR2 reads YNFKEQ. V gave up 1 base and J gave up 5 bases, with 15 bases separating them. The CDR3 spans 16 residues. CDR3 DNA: TGTGCCAGCAGCCAAGCGGGAGTAGGTTCACACAATGAGCAGTTCTTC. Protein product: CASSQAGVGSHNEQFF.

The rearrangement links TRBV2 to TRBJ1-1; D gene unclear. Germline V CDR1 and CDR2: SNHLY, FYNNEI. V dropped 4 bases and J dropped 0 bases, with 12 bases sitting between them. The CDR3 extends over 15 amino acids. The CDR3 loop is CASSGGLGVNTEAFF. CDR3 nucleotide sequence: TGTGCCAGCAGTGGAGGGCTCGGGGTGAACACTGAAGCTTTCTTT.

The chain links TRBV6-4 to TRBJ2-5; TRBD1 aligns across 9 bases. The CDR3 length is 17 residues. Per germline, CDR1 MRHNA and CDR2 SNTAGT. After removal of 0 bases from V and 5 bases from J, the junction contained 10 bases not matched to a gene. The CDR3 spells CASSDSVTGTGMETQYF. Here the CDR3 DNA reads TGTGCCAGCAGTGACTCGGTTACCGGGACAGGGATGGAGACCCAGTACTTC.

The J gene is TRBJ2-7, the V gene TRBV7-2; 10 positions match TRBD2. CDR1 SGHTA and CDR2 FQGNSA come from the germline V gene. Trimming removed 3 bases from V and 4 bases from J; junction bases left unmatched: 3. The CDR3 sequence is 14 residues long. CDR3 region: CASSLPAGGYEQYF. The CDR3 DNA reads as TGTGCCAGCAGCTTGCCAGCGGGAGGGTACGAGCAGTACTTC.

CDR3 sequence: CASSWGVRDRDYGYTF. CDR3 bases: TGTGCCAGCTCATGGGGTGTTCGGGACAGGGACTATGGCTACACCTTC. The chain carries TRBV18 and TRBJ1-2, with 9 bases lining up with TRBD1. The CDR3 is 16 amino acids. V was clipped by 5 bases and J by 3 bases; unmatched bases: 10. Germline assignment: CDR1 KGHSH and CDR2 LQKENI.

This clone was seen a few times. In nucleotides, the CDR3 is TGTGCCAGCAGTTTCTACGGGGTACGGGAGCTGTTTTTT. Translating gives CASSFYGVRELFF. V gene TRBV27 combines with J gene TRBJ2-2, with a weak D call TRBD2 (5 bases). In germline, CDR1 is MNHEY, CDR2 SMNVEV (reference sequence). V was cut by 3 bases and J by 9 bases, with 11 bases left in between. The CDR3 runs to 13 residues.

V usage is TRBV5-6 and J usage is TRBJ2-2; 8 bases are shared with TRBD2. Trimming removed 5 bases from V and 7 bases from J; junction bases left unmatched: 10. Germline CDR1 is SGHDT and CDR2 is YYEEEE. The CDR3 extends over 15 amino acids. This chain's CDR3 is CASSLSGSWYGELFF. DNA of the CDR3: TGTGCCAGCAGTCTGAGCGGGAGCTGGTACGGGGAGCTGTTTTTT.

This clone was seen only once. CDR3 nucleotide sequence: TGCGCCAGCAGCTTGAGACGACTAGCGGGAGAAAACATTCAGTACTTC. It codes for CASSLRRLAGENIQYF. The V call is TRBV5-1, the J call TRBJ2-4; the match to TRBD2 covers 12 bases. This CDR3 comprises 16 residues. Losses at the gene ends were 1 base for V and 5 bases for J; bases not matched to a gene: 4. CDR1 and CDR2 (germline): SGHRS, YFSETQ.

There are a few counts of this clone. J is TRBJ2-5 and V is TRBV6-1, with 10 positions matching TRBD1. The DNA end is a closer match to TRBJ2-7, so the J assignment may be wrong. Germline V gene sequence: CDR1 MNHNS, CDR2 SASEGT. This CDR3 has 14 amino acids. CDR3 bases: TGTGCCAGCCAGACAGGGGGCGCGCCCTACGAGCAGTACTTC. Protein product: CASQTGGAPYEQYF.

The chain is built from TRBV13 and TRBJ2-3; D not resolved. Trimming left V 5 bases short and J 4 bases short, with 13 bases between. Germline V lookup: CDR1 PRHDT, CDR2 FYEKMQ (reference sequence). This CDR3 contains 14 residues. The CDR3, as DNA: TGTGCCAGCAGCCCAGAAACTACCCCAGATACGCAGTATTTT. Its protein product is CASSPETTPDTQYF.

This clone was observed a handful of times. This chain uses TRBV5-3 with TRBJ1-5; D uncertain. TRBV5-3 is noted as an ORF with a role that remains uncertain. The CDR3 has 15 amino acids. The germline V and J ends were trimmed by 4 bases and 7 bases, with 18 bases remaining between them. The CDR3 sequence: CARSGKESFQQPQHF. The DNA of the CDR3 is TGTGCCAGAAGCGGAAAGGAGAGTTTCCAACAGCCCCAGCATTTT.

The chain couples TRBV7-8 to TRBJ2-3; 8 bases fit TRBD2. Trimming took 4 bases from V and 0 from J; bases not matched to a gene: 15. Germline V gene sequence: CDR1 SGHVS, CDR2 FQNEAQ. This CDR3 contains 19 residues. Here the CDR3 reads CASSSPRTSPPLSTDTQYF. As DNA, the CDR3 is TGTGCCAGCAGCTCCCCCCGGACTAGCCCGCCGCTTAGCACAGATACGCAGTATTTT.

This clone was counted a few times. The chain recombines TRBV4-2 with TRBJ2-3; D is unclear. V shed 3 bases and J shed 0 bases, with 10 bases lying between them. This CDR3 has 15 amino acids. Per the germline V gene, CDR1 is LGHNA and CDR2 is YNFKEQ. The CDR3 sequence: CASSHGLDSTDTQYF. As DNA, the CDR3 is TGTGCCAGCAGCCATGGCCTAGATAGCACAGATACGCAGTATTTT.

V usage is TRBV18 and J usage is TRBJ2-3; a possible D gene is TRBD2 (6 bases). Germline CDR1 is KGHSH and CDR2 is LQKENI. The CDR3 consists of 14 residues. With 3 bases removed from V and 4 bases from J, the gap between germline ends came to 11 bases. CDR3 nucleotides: TGTGCCAGCTCACCCGGAGGGAGTGCAGATACGCAGTATTTT. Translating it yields CASSPGGSADTQYF.

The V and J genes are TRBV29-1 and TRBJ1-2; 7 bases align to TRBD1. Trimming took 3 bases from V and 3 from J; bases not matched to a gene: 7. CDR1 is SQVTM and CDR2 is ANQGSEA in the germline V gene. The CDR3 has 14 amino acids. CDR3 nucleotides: TGCAGCGTTGATTCGGGACAGATTTACTATGGCTACACCTTC. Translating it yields CSVDSGQIYYGYTF.

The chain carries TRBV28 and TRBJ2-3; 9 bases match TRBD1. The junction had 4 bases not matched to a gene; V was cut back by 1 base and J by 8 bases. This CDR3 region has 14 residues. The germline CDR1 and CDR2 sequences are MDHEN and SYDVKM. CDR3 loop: CASSLSRQGGTQYF. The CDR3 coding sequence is TGTGCCAGCAGTTTATCCCGACAGGGGGGTACGCAGTATTTT.

The CDR3 DNA reads as TGTGCCAGCAGCCCACGACTAGCGGGGTCGGGTGGGGAGACCCAGTACTTC. Its protein is CASSPRLAGSGGETQYF. V usage is TRBV11-2 and J usage is TRBJ2-5; 11 positions agree with TRBD2. From germline, CDR1 is SGHAT and CDR2 FQNNGV. The V segment lost 5 bases and the J segment 5 bases; nucleotides outside the gene matches: 13. The CDR3 is made up of 17 amino acids.

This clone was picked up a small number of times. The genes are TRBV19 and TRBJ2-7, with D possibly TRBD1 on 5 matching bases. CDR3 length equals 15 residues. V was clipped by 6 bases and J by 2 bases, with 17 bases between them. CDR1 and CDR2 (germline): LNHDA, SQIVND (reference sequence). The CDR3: CASSPRQTETYEQYF. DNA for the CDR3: TGTGCCAGTAGCCCTCGACAGACCGAGACCTACGAGCAGTACTTC.

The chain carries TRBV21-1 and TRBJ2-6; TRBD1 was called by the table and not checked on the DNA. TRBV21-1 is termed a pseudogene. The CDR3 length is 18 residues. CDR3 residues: CASSTRTVGPLWANVLTF. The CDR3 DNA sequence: TGTGCCAGCAGTACCCGGACAGTGGGTCCTCTCTGGGCCAACGTCCTGACTTTC.

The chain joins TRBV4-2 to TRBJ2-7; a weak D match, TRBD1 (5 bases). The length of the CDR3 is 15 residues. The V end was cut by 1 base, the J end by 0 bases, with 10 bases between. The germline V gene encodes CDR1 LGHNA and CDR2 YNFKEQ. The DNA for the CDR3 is TGTGCCAGCAGCCAAGCGACAGTGATCTCCTACGAGCAGTACTTC. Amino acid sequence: CASSQATVISYEQYF.

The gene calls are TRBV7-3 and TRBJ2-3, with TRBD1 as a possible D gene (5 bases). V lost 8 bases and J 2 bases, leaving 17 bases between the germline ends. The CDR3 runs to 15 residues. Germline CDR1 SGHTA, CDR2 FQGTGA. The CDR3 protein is CASSPWGATTDTQYF. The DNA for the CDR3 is TGTGCCAGCTCCCCCTGGGGCGCCACCACAGATACGCAGTATTTT.